This passage covers 19 T cell receptor beta chains from one sample sequenced in a study of blood T cell repertoires in COVID-19. Only in-frame clones appear in the TCRdb table, and some are missing; sequencing was by immunoSEQ multiplex PCR. The data contain about 200,000 clones, around 89% of them singletons. Sequenced sample: PBMCs or T cells enriched from blood (not recorded which). The source of these receptors is a woman in her late teens or twenties who had recovered from COVID-19.

The chain recombines TRBV7-9 with TRBJ2-7; D possibly corresponds to TRBD1 (9 bases). V lost 5 bases and J 5 bases, leaving 22 bases between the germline ends. Germline values: CDR1 SEHNR, CDR2 FQNEAQ (reference sequence). This CDR3 has 16 amino acids. The CDR3 DNA reads TGTGCCAGCAGCCCCGGGAGGGGACAGGGAACCCACGAGCAGTACTTC. This codes for CASSPGRGQGTHEQYF.

The rearrangement links TRBV28 to TRBJ1-2; D perhaps matches TRBD1 (5 bases). Germline V CDR1 and CDR2: MDHEN, SYDVKM. V was pared by 10 bases and J by 8 bases, with 17 bases between. This CDR3 has 12 amino acids. The CDR3 DNA reads TGTGCCACCCTCCTGGACATTCGGGGCTACACCTTC. Amino acid sequence: CATLLDIRGYTF.

The genes are TRBV29-1 and TRBJ1-4; D unclear. V dropped 3 bases and J dropped 6 bases, with 8 bases sitting between them. CDR1 and CDR2 (germline): SQVTM, ANQGSEA. The CDR3 is 12 amino acids. In DNA, the CDR3 is TGCAGCGTTGACGGGGTGGATGAAAAACTGTTTTTT. It encodes CSVDGVDEKLFF.

V usage is TRBV30 and J usage is TRBJ2-5; TRBD1 matches at 9 bases. The CDR3 totals 17 residues. The V gene's germline CDR1 is GTSNPN and CDR2 SVGIG (reference sequence). V trimming: 2 bases; J trimming: 5 bases; junction bases outside the gene matches: 15. Here the CDR3 DNA reads TGTGCCTGGAGTAGGACAGGGGAAGTTGGGGGGAGGGAGACCCAGTACTTC. Translating it yields CAWSRTGEVGGRETQYF.

The chain employs TRBV28 and TRBJ1-5; 12 positions agree with TRBD1. Germline trimming cut 10 bases from V and 0 bases from J; bases unmatched to any gene: 10. CDR1 and CDR2 from the germline V gene are MDHEN and SYDVKM. This CDR3 is 17 amino acids long. CDR3 in amino acids: CAITSGTGGYSNQPQHF. The DNA of the CDR3 is TGTGCCATCACCTCCGGGACAGGGGGCTATAGCAATCAGCCCCAGCATTTT.

The chain has TRBV9 and TRBJ2-4; D may be TRBD2 (5 bases). Trimming shortened V by 0 bases and J by 8 bases, and 6 bases separated the two germline ends. The CDR3 is made up of 12 amino acids. Germline loops: CDR1 SGDLS, CDR2 YYNGEE. The CDR3 coding sequence is TGTGCCAGCAGCGTAGAGGAGGACATTCAGTACTTC. Translating gives CASSVEEDIQYF.

This chain uses TRBV5-8 with TRBJ1-1; no clear D. V was trimmed by 4 bases and J by 2 bases, leaving 9 bases between them. The CDR3 loop spans 13 amino acids. CDR1 and CDR2 from the germline V gene are SGHTS and YDEGEE. CDR3: CASSPPPNTEAFF. The CDR3 region has the DNA TGTGCCAGCAGCCCTCCCCCTAACACTGAAGCTTTCTTT.

The chain joins TRBV5-6 to TRBJ1-3; 9 bases line up with TRBD1. V trimming: 4 bases; J trimming: 0 bases; junction bases outside the gene matches: 8. Germline CDR1 is SGHDT and CDR2 is YYEEEE. CDR3 length: 17 residues. CDR3 region: CASSHATGGYSGNTIYF. The CDR3 nucleotides read TGTGCCAGCAGCCATGCGACAGGGGGATACTCTGGAAACACCATATATTTT.

The rearrangement uses TRBV6-5 and TRBJ2-1; no clear D gene. Germline values: CDR1 MNHEY, CDR2 SVGAGI. V lost 0 bases and J lost 9, with 12 bases in between. CDR3 size: 14 residues. CDR3 DNA: TGTGCCAGCAGTTACTCGACACTCGTTTTTGAGCAGTTCTTC. It codes for CASSYSTLVFEQFF.

The chain combines TRBV4-1 with TRBJ1-1; 7 bases agree with TRBD1. V gave up 0 bases and J gave up 3 bases; unmatched junction bases: 7. The CDR3 totals 16 residues. The germline V gene encodes CDR1 MGHRA and CDR2 YSYEKL. The chain's CDR3 is CASSQDLRGRDTEAFF. CDR3 coding DNA: TGCGCCAGCAGCCAAGATTTAAGGGGGCGGGACACTGAAGCTTTCTTT.

The V gene is TRBV12-3 or TRBV12-4, the J gene TRBJ2-7; D ambiguous. Trimming removed 2 bases from V and 5 bases from J, with 7 bases in between. The CDR3 has 12 amino acids. The CDR3 DNA reads as TGTGCCAGCAGTTTAACTTACCACGAGCAGTACTTC. As protein: CASSLTYHEQYF.

This clone was detected once. The rearrangement joins TRBV28 to TRBJ2-2, with 7 positions matching TRBD1. CDR1 MDHEN and CDR2 SYDVKM come from the germline V gene. The CDR3 loop spans 14 amino acids. V lost 8 bases and J lost 1; bases outside the gene matches: 4. The CDR3 region is CASLQGVNTGELFF. The CDR3 nucleotides are TGTGCCAGCCTCCAGGGGGTGAACACCGGGGAGCTGTTTTTT.

The J gene is TRBJ1-1, the V gene TRBV5-1, with 7 nucleotides matching TRBD1. CDR3 length: 12 residues. Germline V gene data show CDR1 as SGHRS and CDR2 as YFSETQ. V gave up 5 bases and J gave up 5 bases; unmatched junction bases: 3. CDR3 nucleotide sequence: TGCGCCAGCAGTTCGACAGGGACTGAAGCTTTCTTT. Translated: CASSSTGTEAFF.

This sequence joins TRBV28 and TRBJ1-1; 7 bases align to TRBD1. The junction had 15 bases not matched to a gene; V was cut back by 6 bases and J by 11 bases. CDR3 size: 14 residues. The germline gives CDR1 MDHEN, CDR2 SYDVKM. The CDR3 region is CASSPGHRGPGAFF. Written as DNA, the CDR3 is TGTGCCAGCAGCCCCGGCCACAGGGGCCCGGGGGCTTTCTTT.

The chain links TRBV24-1 to TRBJ2-1; 7 bases match TRBD1. V shed 10 bases, J shed 2 bases, and the junction held 1 base outside the gene matches. Germline loops: CDR1 KGHDR, CDR2 SFDVKD. The CDR3 consists of 12 residues. The CDR3 sequence is CATGGPYNEQFF. DNA for the CDR3: TGTGCCACAGGGGGCCCCTACAATGAGCAGTTCTTC.

This clone came up once. The sample holds other DNA sequences that translate to the same CDR3. The chain employs TRBV9 and TRBJ1-2, with D tentatively TRBD1 (5 bases). Trimming took off 2 bases at V and 2 bases at J, with 7 bases between the two ends. CDR3 length equals 13 residues. Germline values: CDR1 SGDLS, CDR2 YYNGEE. The CDR3 DNA reads as TGTGCCAGCAGCGTGGGGCAGAACTATGGCTACACCTTC. It translates to CASSVGQNYGYTF.

The chain carries TRBV4-2 and TRBJ1-2; D is uncertain. Per germline, CDR1 LGHNA and CDR2 YNFKEQ. This CDR3 is built from 13 residues. V lost 2 bases, J lost 3 bases, and 7 bases lay in between. The CDR3 DNA reads TGTGCCAGCAGCCAAAAACTTGACTATGGCTACACCTTC. It translates to CASSQKLDYGYTF.

The chain combines TRBV7-3 with TRBJ2-7; maybe TRBD1 (6 bases). Deletions cut 4 bases from V and 12 bases from J, with 19 bases between. Germline V gives CDR1 SGHTA, CDR2 FQGTGA. The CDR3 spans 13 residues. The CDR3 region is CASSSNPDRIRYF. In DNA form, the CDR3 reads TGTGCCAGCAGCTCGAACCCCGACAGGATTAGGTACTTC.

This clone was seen a single time. A read error may produce the germline difference seen at one junction end. CDR3 loop: CASSEAPGHISTISDWF. The CDR3, as DNA: TGCGCCAGCAGTGAGGCCCCGGGACACATCTCTACAATATCAGACTGGTTT. The chain uses TRBV10-1 and TRBJ1-5, with a tentative D call TRBD1 (6 bases). Germline-derived CDR1 and CDR2 are WNHNN and SYGVQD (reference sequence). CDR3 length: 17 residues.